A selection of T cell receptor beta chains follows, all from one sample in a study of blood T cells in healthy people across ages. Each CDR3 protein gets one entry after TCRdb re-called the 5' RACE reads with MiXCR. The table records hundreds of thousands of distinct CDR3 sequences, about 34% of them present only once. Sequenced input: blood. The receptor set was obtained from a woman of 80 years or more in good health. Each CDR3 is given with its conserved first and last residue. D genes are given only for firm matches. Rows give clone size only sometimes, using once, few, many, or a class for an expanded clone.

j_call v_call d_call clone_size cdr3_aa cdr3_nt
TRBJ2-1 TRBV11-2 TRBD2 many CASSSGIGGAINEQFF TGTGCCAGCAGCTCAGGAATCGGGGGGGCGATCAATGAGCAGTTCTTC
TRBJ2-7 TRBV6-1 - many CASSERGGASSYEQYF TGTGCCAGCAGTGAACGTGGCGGGGCAAGCTCCTACGAGCAGTACTTC
TRBJ1-1 TRBV3-1 - - CASSHGDFRGAFF TGTGCCAGCAGCCACGGGGACTTTAGAGGAGCTTTCTTT
TRBJ1-6 TRBV10-3 - - CAISESRPGALHF TGTGCCATCAGTGAGTCTAGGCCGGGGGCCCTCCACTTT
TRBJ2-1 TRBV27 - - CASSRPREAQFF TGTGCCAGCTCCCGACCGAGGGAGGCCCAGTTCTTC
TRBJ2-3 TRBV7-2 - many CASSSRGASTDTQYF TGTGCCAGCAGCAGTAGGGGGGCTAGCACAGATACGCAGTATTTT
TRBJ2-3 TRBV7-2 - many CASSPTRATDTQYF TGTGCCAGCAGCCCGACTAGAGCCACAGATACGCAGTATTTT
TRBJ2-5 TRBV15 TRBD2 many CATSLGLARETQYF TGTGCCACCAGCCTCGGACTAGCTAGGGAGACCCAGTACTTC
TRBJ1-2 TRBV5-6 TRBD1 many CASSRTGTDYGYTF TGTGCCAGCAGCAGGACAGGGACGGACTATGGCTACACCTTC
TRBJ1-1 TRBV29-1 - - CSVRGVGWDEAFF TGCAGCGTGAGAGGGGTGGGCTGGGATGAAGCTTTCTTT
TRBJ2-1 TRBV7-3 TRBD2 many CASSLRRGYDEQFF TGTGCCAGCAGCTTGAGGCGGGGGTACGATGAGCAGTTCTTC
TRBJ2-4 TRBV7-3 - - CANSPPSPRSQNIQYF TGTGCCAACAGTCCCCCCAGCCCCCGCAGCCAAAACATTCAGTACTTC
TRBJ1-1 TRBV13 TRBD1 many CASSLGYRGRTEAFF TGTGCCAGCAGCTTAGGGTACAGGGGGAGGACTGAAGCTTTCTTT
TRBJ2-1 TRBV27 - many CASRTASNEQFF TGTGCCAGCAGGACAGCTTCCAATGAGCAGTTCTTC
TRBJ1-5 TRBV7-8 TRBD1 few CASSPPQGRWGDQPQHF TGTGCCAGCAGCCCCCCACAGGGGAGATGGGGGGATCAGCCCCAGCATTTT
TRBJ2-5 TRBV18 TRBD1 many CASSPRTGAQETQYF TGTGCCAGCTCACCACGGACAGGGGCCCAAGAGACCCAGTACTTC
TRBJ1-4 TRBV7-2 TRBD1 - CASSQYAGGVGYWTEKLFF TGTGCCAGCAGCCAATATGCAGGGGGCGTTGGTTATTGGACTGAAAAACTGTTTTTT
TRBJ2-3 TRBV2 - few CASSGGGRRDTQYF TGTGCCAGCAGTGGAGGGGGGCGCAGGGATACGCAGTATTTT
TRBJ1-5 TRBV29-1 - many CSVVATFDGPQHF TGCAGCGTTGTGGCGACTTTTGATGGGCCCCAGCATTTT
TRBJ2-5 TRBV6-1 TRBD2 - CASRSLAGRETQYF TGTGCCAGCAGGTCTCTAGCGGGGAGGGAGACCCAGTACTTC
TRBJ1-5 TRBV2 TRBD1 - CASSATGQGAGGPQHF TGTGCCAGCAGCGCTACAGGACAGGGCGCGGGGGGGCCCCAGCATTTT
TRBJ1-2 TRBV20-1 - many CSAREQTNYGYTF TGCAGTGCTAGAGAGCAGACAAACTATGGCTACACCTTC
TRBJ2-7 TRBV9 TRBD1 many CASSVGRTGGPGNEQYF TGTGCCAGCAGCGTAGGCCGGACAGGGGGGCCGGGGAACGAGCAGTACTTC
TRBJ1-2 TRBV4-2 TRBD1 many CASSQDHTTGRGYTF TGTGCCAGCAGCCAAGATCATACGACAGGGAGAGGCTACACCTTC
TRBJ2-3 TRBV5-1 - many CASSFQWGGPDTQYF TGCGCCAGCAGCTTTCAGTGGGGGGGCCCGGATACGCAGTATTTT
TRBJ2-7 TRBV28 TRBD1 many CASSSGGRIEQYF TGTGCCAGCAGTTCAGGGGGACGGATCGAGCAGTACTTC
TRBJ2-7 TRBV4-1 TRBD2 many CASSRMTSPFSYEQYF TGCGCCAGCAGCCGGATGACTAGCCCATTCTCCTACGAGCAGTACTTC
TRBJ2-7 TRBV5-1 TRBD2 many CASSLALAGPLWAYEQYF TGCGCCAGCAGCTTGGCTCTAGCGGGGCCTTTGTGGGCCTACGAGCAGTACTTC
TRBJ2-1 TRBV7-7 - many CASSSGRVDEQFF TGTGCTAGCAGCAGCGGCAGGGTCGATGAGCAGTTCTTC
TRBJ1-1 TRBV28 TRBD1 - CASSRTGGLNTEAFF TGTGCCAGCAGTCGGACAGGGGGCTTGAACACTGAAGCTTTCTTT
TRBJ2-5 TRBV9 TRBD2 - CASSVGLAGAETQYF TGTGCCAGCAGCGTCGGACTAGCGGGAGCTGAGACCCAGTACTTC
TRBJ2-7 TRBV5-1 TRBD1 many CASSSLQGAYDEQYF TGCGCCAGCAGCTCCCTACAGGGGGCCTACGACGAGCAGTACTTC
TRBJ2-1 TRBV7-9 - once CASSLSTRVNNEQFF TGTGCCAGCAGCTTATCGACCAGGGTGAACAATGAGCAGTTCTTC
TRBJ2-2 TRBV5-5 - once CASSGTRTGELFF TGTGCCAGCAGCGGTACAAGAACCGGGGAGCTGTTTTTT
TRBJ1-2 TRBV11-2 - many CASSLSGSTYGYTF TGTGCCAGCAGCTTATCCGGCAGTACCTATGGCTACACCTTC
TRBJ2-1 TRBV3-1 - many CASSQGSSYNEQFF TGTGCCAGCAGCCAGGGGAGCTCCTACAATGAGCAGTTCTTC
TRBJ1-3 TRBV7-2 - few CASSPSHSGNTIYF TGTGCCAGCAGCCCCAGCCACTCAGGAAACACCATATATTTT
TRBJ2-5 TRBV20-1 - - CSAKQGGWETQYF TGCAGTGCTAAACAGGGAGGTTGGGAGACCCAGTACTTC
TRBJ2-6 TRBV12-3/TRBV12-4 - many CASSLSPGANVLTF TGTGCCAGCAGTTTAAGCCCTGGGGCCAACGTCCTGACTTTC
TRBJ2-6 TRBV25-1 TRBD2 - CASSPPVGLAGANVLTF TGTGCCAGCAGTCCTCCCGTGGGACTAGCTGGGGCCAACGTCCTGACTTTC
TRBJ1-5 TRBV6-6 TRBD1 many CASSRDRPDQPQHF TGTGCCAGCAGTCGGGACAGACCCGATCAGCCCCAGCATTTT
TRBJ2-5 TRBV7-3 - many CASSLIPGETQYF TGTGCCAGCAGCTTAATCCCAGGGGAGACCCAGTACTTC
TRBJ2-1 TRBV7-8 - - CASSWRDPSPYNEQFF TGTGCCAGCAGCTGGAGGGACCCCAGCCCCTACAATGAGCAGTTCTTC
TRBJ1-3 TRBV5-1 - - CASSLAGYTIYF TGCGCCAGCAGCTTGGCAGGCTACACCATATATTTT
TRBJ2-7 TRBV11-2 TRBD2 many CASSLDGGASSYEQYF TGTGCCAGCAGCCTTGACGGGGGGGCAAGCTCCTACGAGCAGTACTTC
TRBJ2-2 TRBV20-1 - - CSARGPGTTNTGELFF TGCAGTGCTAGGGGACCCGGGACAACGAACACCGGGGAGCTGTTTTTT
TRBJ2-7 TRBV27 TRBD1 many CASGTGAYEQYF TGTGCCAGCGGAACAGGGGCCTACGAGCAGTACTTC
TRBJ1-6 TRBV7-2 - many CASSLEEAFNSPLHF TGTGCCAGCAGCTTAGAGGAGGCCTTTAATTCACCCCTCCACTTT
TRBJ1-2 TRBV29-1 - many CSVGEQGGGGYTF TGCAGCGTTGGGGAACAGGGTGGGGGAGGCTACACCTTC
TRBJ2-7 TRBV12-3/TRBV12-4 TRBD2 - CASSLASGTYNEQYF TGTGCCAGCAGCTTGGCTAGCGGTACCTACAATGAGCAGTACTTC
TRBJ2-7 TRBV10-3 - many CAFAREPYEQYF TGTGCCTTCGCCCGGGAGCCCTACGAGCAGTACTTC
TRBJ2-6 TRBV7-2 TRBD1 many CASSPPGQVLSGANVLTF TGTGCCAGCAGCCCGCCGGGACAGGTCCTCTCTGGGGCCAACGTCCTGACTTTC
TRBJ2-7 TRBV9 - many CASSVYEGSYEQYF TGTGCCAGCAGCGTATACGAGGGGTCCTACGAGCAGTACTTC
TRBJ2-1 TRBV5-1 TRBD2 many CASSFGTSGLDEQFF TGCGCCAGCAGCTTTGGGACTAGCGGTCTGGATGAGCAGTTCTTC
TRBJ1-5 TRBV9 - - CASSPGTLGNQPQHF TGTGCCAGCAGCCCAGGGACCTTGGGGAATCAGCCCCAGCATTTT
TRBJ1-5 TRBV7-9 - - CASSLGAGEVEPQHF TGTGCCAGCAGCTTAGGGGCAGGGGAGGTGGAGCCCCAGCATTTT
TRBJ2-2 TRBV6-1 TRBD1 - CASRFVGQGSGELFF TGTGCCAGCAGATTTGTAGGACAGGGATCCGGGGAGCTGTTTTTT
TRBJ1-5 TRBV28 - - CASSGGLLKPQHF TGTGCCAGCAGTGGGGGCTTGTTGAAGCCCCAGCATTTT
TRBJ2-3 TRBV12-3/TRBV12-4 - - CASRAPADTQYF TGTGCCAGCAGAGCCCCCGCAGATACGCAGTATTTT